The 25 T cell receptor beta chains given below trace back to one sample, sequenced in a study of blood T cells in healthy people across ages. The authors ran a second PCR of about 6 to 11 cycles using a sample-barcoded 5' primer and a J-beta primer mix. MiXCR was run by TCRdb on the 5' RACE reads, yielding one entry per CDR3 protein. Here the sample spans about 930,000 distinct CDR3 sequences, 25% to 30% being singletons. A further study also used this sample, focusing on T cells of mothers and their children.

The specimen sequenced was blood. Receptors originate from a woman in her 40s in good health.

The chain uses TRBV15 and TRBJ2-1, with D hard to call. This CDR3 region has 15 residues. Germline V gives CDR1 LNHNV, CDR2 YYDKDF (reference sequence). V lost 1 base and J 4 bases, leaving 11 bases between the germline ends. CDR3 loop: CATSRAPTPYNEQFF. CDR3 in DNA: TGTGCCACCAGCAGAGCACCTACCCCTTACAATGAGCAGTTCTTC.

The chain carries TRBV27 and TRBJ1-5; D call uncertain. The V gene lost 6 bases and the J gene lost 12 bases, with 18 bases spanning the gap. From germline, CDR1 is MNHEY and CDR2 SMNVEV (reference sequence). The length of the CDR3 is 13 residues. The CDR3 bases are TGTGCCAGCAGCGACCGAGGTTTTGCCCTCCAGCATTTT. This gives the protein CASSDRGFALQHF.

The chain couples TRBV7-9 to TRBJ1-6; no definite D call. In germline, CDR1 is SEHNR, CDR2 FQNEAQ (reference sequence). Trimming removed 1 base at V and 10 bases at J, with 8 bases between. The CDR3 is 13 residues long. For the CDR3, the DNA is TGTGCCAGCAGCTTAGGAGTACAGTCACCCCTCCACTTT. It encodes CASSLGVQSPLHF.

This clonotype showed up just a few times. The chain uses TRBV7-6 and TRBJ1-5; perhaps TRBD1 as D (5 bases). V was cut by 3 bases and J by 2 bases, with 11 bases left in between. The CDR3 runs 15 residues. Germline CDR1 SGHVS, CDR2 FNYEAQ. CDR3 loop: CASSLGLGGNQPQHF. The CDR3 DNA follows: TGTGCCAGCAGCTTGGGGCTGGGAGGCAATCAGCCCCAGCATTTT.

This clonotype has only a few counts. The chain joins TRBV29-1 to TRBJ1-1; D unresolved. CDR1 SQVTM and CDR2 ANQGSEA come from the germline V gene. This CDR3 has 14 residues. The germline V and J ends were trimmed by 3 bases and 0 bases, with 11 bases remaining between them. The CDR3 region has the DNA TGCAGCGTTGACGGACTGAATTTGAACACTGAAGCTTTCTTT. Residues: CSVDGLNLNTEAFF.

This clonotype has a count of ten or more. The gene calls are TRBV29-1 and TRBJ2-1, with D perhaps given as TRBD1 or TRBD2 (5 bases each). Looked up from germline, CDR1 is SQVTM and CDR2 is ANQGSEA. Trimming shortened V by 0 bases and J by 0 bases, and 9 bases separated the two germline ends. This CDR3 comprises 15 residues. The CDR3 loop is CSVEDKGSSYNEQFF. DNA of the CDR3: TGCAGCGTTGAAGACAAGGGGAGCTCCTACAATGAGCAGTTCTTC.

The chain combines TRBV7-2 with TRBJ2-3, with D perhaps matching TRBD2 (6 bases). Germline V gene lookup returns CDR1 SGHTA and CDR2 FQGNSA. CDR3 length: 14 amino acids. Trimming shortened V by 5 bases and J by 3 bases, and 12 bases separated the two germline ends. The CDR3 protein is CASSVATSTDTQYF. CDR3 in DNA: TGTGCCAGCAGCGTCGCGACTAGTACAGATACGCAGTATTTT. Looking up the rest from reference TRBV7-2 and TRBJ2-3 gives the full variable domain: GAGVSQSPSNKVTEKGKDVELRCDPISGHTALYWYRQSLGQGLEFLIYFQGNSAPDKSGLPSDRFSAERTGGSVSTLTIQRTQQEDSAVYLCASSVATSTDTQYFGPGTRLTVL.

This clonotype was seen ten or more times. The rearrangement uses TRBV7-9 and TRBJ2-1; D ambiguous. The CDR3 is 13 amino acids. Germline CDR1 reads SEHNR; CDR2 reads FQNEAQ (reference sequence). V lost 2 bases, J lost 7 bases, and 9 bases lay in between. CDR3 sequence: CASSLSINNEQFF. CDR3 sequence (DNA): TGTGCCAGCAGCTTATCGATAAATAATGAGCAGTTCTTC. The full variable domain, in which reference TRBV7-9 and TRBJ2-1 provide the parts outside the CDR3, is DTGVSQNPRHKITKRGQNVTFRCDPISEHNRLYWYRQTLGQGPEFLTYFQNEAQLEKSRLLSDRFSAERPKGSFSTLEIQRTEQGDSAMYLCASSLSINNEQFFGPGTRLTVL.

V is TRBV7-9 and J is TRBJ2-7; D is undetermined. There are 9 residues in the CDR3. CDR1 and CDR2 from the germline V gene are SEHNR and FQNEAQ (reference sequence). V was cut by 6 bases and J by 10 bases, with 7 bases left in between. CDR3 coding DNA: TGTGCCAGCAGACATTCCCAGTACTTC. Translated: CASRHSQYF.

The V gene is TRBV24-1, the J gene TRBJ2-5; TRBD1 aligns across 8 bases. Per the germline V gene, CDR1 is KGHDR and CDR2 is SFDVKD. Trimming cost V 4 bases and J 5 bases; bases outside gene matches: 11. This CDR3 is 16 amino acids long. CDR3 in DNA: TGTGCCACCAGTGACCCACTAGGACAGGGAAAGGAGACCCAGTACTTC. Its translation is CATSDPLGQGKETQYF.

The chain couples TRBV7-2 to TRBJ1-2; possible D gene TRBD1, 5 bases. Trimming took off 7 bases at V and 4 bases at J, with 16 bases between the two ends. The germline gives CDR1 SGHTA, CDR2 FQGNSA. The CDR3 consists of 14 residues. CDR3 in amino acids: CTSTIARQSYGYTF. The CDR3 DNA reads as TGTACCAGCACTATAGCCCGACAGAGCTATGGCTACACCTTC.

The J gene is TRBJ1-4, the V gene TRBV5-1; maybe TRBD1 (5 bases). The V end lost 0 bases, the J end lost 4 bases, and 10 bases lay between the germline ends. In germline, CDR1 is SGHRS, CDR2 YFSETQ. The CDR3 runs 15 residues. The CDR3 loop is CASSLGGSGNEKLFF. The CDR3 DNA follows: TGCGCCAGCAGCTTGGGGGGGTCAGGTAATGAAAAACTGTTTTTT.

This clonotype showed up just a few times. This chain joins TRBV7-2 and TRBJ2-7; 10 nucleotides align to TRBD1. CDR1 SGHTA and CDR2 FQGNSA come from the germline V gene. Trimming at V came to 4 bases and at J to 4 bases, leaving 10 bases not matched to a gene. The CDR3 is 16 amino acids. CDR3 sequence (DNA): TGTGCCAGCAGCTCTATTCCGGGGACAGGGGCTTACGAGCAGTACTTC. Its protein product is CASSSIPGTGAYEQYF.

This clonotype was found a few times. The chain employs TRBV3-1 and TRBJ1-1, with D perhaps matching TRBD1 (5 bases). The CDR3 length is 13 residues. Germline CDR1 reads LGHDT; CDR2 reads YNNKEL (reference sequence). V lost 2 bases to trimming and J lost 6 bases, with 10 bases between them. For the CDR3, the DNA is TGTGCCAGCAGCCAATTGAGGGGACCTGAAGCTTTCTTT. This encodes CASSQLRGPEAFF.

The chain combines TRBV7-2 with TRBJ1-2; D gene unclear. This CDR3 spans 16 amino acids. In germline, CDR1 is SGHTA, CDR2 FQGNSA. Trimming left V 1 base short and J 4 bases short, with 16 bases between. Here the CDR3 DNA reads TGTGCCAGCAGCTTAGGCGTAACGGCAGTTAGCTATGGCTACACCTTC. Translated: CASSLGVTAVSYGYTF.

This clonotype was detected many times. The chain employs TRBV29-1 and TRBJ2-3, with 7 bases aligning to TRBD1. The V segment lost 6 bases and the J segment 4 bases; nucleotides outside the gene matches: 4. Germline CDR1 reads SQVTM; CDR2 reads ANQGSEA. The CDR3 is 12 residues long. The CDR3 DNA follows: TGCAGCGTCGTTAGGGGGCCAGATACGCAGTATTTT. It translates to CSVVRGPDTQYF.

This sequence joins TRBV9 and TRBJ2-4; possible D gene TRBD2, 6 bases. This CDR3 spans 16 amino acids. Trimming removed 4 bases from V and 8 bases from J, with 22 bases in between. Germline-derived CDR1 and CDR2 are SGDLS and YYNGEE. CDR3 in DNA: TGTGCCAGCAGCCTCTCAGCCAGGAGGGCAGGAGACATTCAGTACTTC. Amino acid sequence: CASSLSARRAGDIQYF.

With respect to this clonotype: Possible read error: a much larger clone is one base away. In DNA, the CDR3 is TGTGCCACCAGCAGAGATTACGGGGCCTACGAGCAGTTCTTC. Its translation: CATSRDYGAYEQFF. This chain joins TRBV15 and TRBJ2-1; the D call may be TRBD1 or TRBD2 (5 bases each). Germline V gene data show CDR1 as LNHNV and CDR2 as YYDKDF (reference sequence). The germline V and J ends were trimmed by 0 bases and 10 bases, with 13 bases remaining between them. This CDR3 region has 14 residues.

This clonotype showed up just a few times. The V and J genes are TRBV28 and TRBJ2-3, with 13 bases aligning to TRBD2. J lost 4 bases, V lost 4 bases, and 8 bases had no gene match. The CDR3 extends over 17 amino acids. CDR1 MDHEN and CDR2 SYDVKM come from the germline V gene. For the CDR3, the DNA is TGTGCCAGCAGTTCGCCGCAACTAGCGGGGGGGGCAGATACGCAGTATTTT. This translates into CASSSPQLAGGADTQYF.

V and J are TRBV28 and TRBJ1-5; TRBD1 agrees at 8 bases. Germline V lookup: CDR1 MDHEN, CDR2 SYDVKM. The CDR3 has 16 amino acids. V dropped 1 base and J dropped 5; count of bases not matched to a gene: 7. CDR3 loop: CASSLSPGQEDQPQHF. As DNA, the CDR3 is TGTGCCAGCAGTTTATCCCCGGGACAGGAAGATCAGCCCCAGCATTTT. The variable domain in full, completed from reference TRBV28 and TRBJ1-5, reads DVKVTQSSRYLVKRTGEKVFLECVQDMDHENMFWYRQDPGLGLRLIYFSYDVKMKEKGDIPEGYSVSREKKERFSLILESASTNQTSMYLCASSLSPGQEDQPQHFGDGTRLSIL.

The chain links TRBV7-2 to TRBJ2-4; D call uncertain. Germline CDR1 reads SGHTA; CDR2 reads FQGNSA. Deletions cut 2 bases from V and 5 bases from J, with 7 bases between. The CDR3 contains 13 residues. The CDR3 sequence: CASSLILQNIQYF. CDR3 DNA: TGTGCCAGCAGCTTAATACTCCAAAACATTCAGTACTTC. The variable domain in full, with the rest retrieved from reference TRBV7-2 and TRBJ2-4, is GAGVSQSPSNKVTEKGKDVELRCDPISGHTALYWYRQSLGQGLEFLIYFQGNSAPDKSGLPSDRFSAERTGGSVSTLTIQRTQQEDSAVYLCASSLILQNIQYFGAGTRLSVL.

V gene TRBV13 combines with J gene TRBJ2-5; TRBD1 matches 8 bases. Trimming at V came to 5 bases and at J to 5 bases, leaving 10 bases not matched to a gene. CDR1 and CDR2 (germline): PRHDT, FYEKMQ (reference sequence). This CDR3 spans 15 amino acids. Here the CDR3 DNA reads TGTGCCAGCAGCCCCGAGACAGGGGTTGGGGAGACCCAGTACTTC. This gives the protein CASSPETGVGETQYF.

On this clonotype itself: Sequence at one end of the junction differs from germline and may be a read error. The rearrangement links TRBV5-1 to TRBJ2-7; D might be TRBD2 (6 bases). CDR1 and CDR2 (germline): SGHRS, YFSETQ. The CDR3 loop spans 13 amino acids. The CDR3: CAGSLEGYGEQYF. Here the CDR3 DNA reads TGCGCCGGCAGCTTGGAGGGGTACGGCGAGCAGTACTTC.

This clonotype showed up many times. This rearrangement joins TRBV4-1 to TRBJ2-3, with D possibly being TRBD1 (5 bases). The CDR3 sequence is 18 residues long. CDR1 is MGHRA and CDR2 is YSYEKL in the germline V gene. V lost 2 bases to trimming and J lost 7 bases, with 25 bases between them. The CDR3: CASSQLRFGRVQDYTQYF. In DNA, the CDR3 is TGCGCCAGCAGCCAATTACGCTTTGGGCGAGTACAGGATTATACGCAGTATTTT.

Of note for this clonotype: This likely comes from a read error, as the CDR3 has no conserved phenylalanine or tryptophan at its end. The DNA is left out, because the CDR3 cannot be placed on it with certainty; the CDR3 is given as TCRdb lists it. The V and J genes are TRBV7-2 and TRBJ2-1; TRBD1, the table's D call, was not compared with the DNA. The length of the CDR3 is 15 amino acids, counting both ends. Germline assignment: CDR1 SGHTA and CDR2 FQGNSA. The CDR3 loop reads CASSLFGTGRNEQFT.